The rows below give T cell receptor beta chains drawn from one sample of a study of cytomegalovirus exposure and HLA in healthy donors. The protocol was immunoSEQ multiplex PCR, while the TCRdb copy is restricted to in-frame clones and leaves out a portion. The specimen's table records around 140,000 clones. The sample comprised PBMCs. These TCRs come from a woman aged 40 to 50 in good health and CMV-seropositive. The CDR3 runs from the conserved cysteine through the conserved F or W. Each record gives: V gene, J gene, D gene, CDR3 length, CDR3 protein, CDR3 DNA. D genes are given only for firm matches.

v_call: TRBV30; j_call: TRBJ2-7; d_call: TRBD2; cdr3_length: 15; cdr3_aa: CAWRLRSAGAYEQYF; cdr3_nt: TGTGCCTGGAGGTTAAGGTCAGCGGGGGCCTACGAGCAGTACTTC
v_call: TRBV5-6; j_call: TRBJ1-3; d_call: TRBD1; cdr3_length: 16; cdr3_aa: CASSSDRGSSGNTIYF; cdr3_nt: TGTGCCAGCAGCTCGGACAGGGGGTCGTCTGGAAACACCATATATTTT
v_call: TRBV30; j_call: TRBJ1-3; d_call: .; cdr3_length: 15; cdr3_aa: CAWSVRGQSGNTIYF; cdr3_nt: TGTGCCTGGAGTGTACGAGGGCAGTCTGGAAACACCATATATTTT
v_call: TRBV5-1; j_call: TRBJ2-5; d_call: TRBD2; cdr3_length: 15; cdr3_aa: CASSLGLAGGSTQYF; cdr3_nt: TGCGCCAGCAGCTTGGGACTAGCGGGAGGGAGCACCCAGTACTTC
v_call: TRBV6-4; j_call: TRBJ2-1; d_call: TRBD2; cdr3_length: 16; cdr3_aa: CASSETGTSGYNEQFF; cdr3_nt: TGTGCCAGCAGTGAAACCGGGACTAGCGGCTACAATGAGCAGTTCTTC
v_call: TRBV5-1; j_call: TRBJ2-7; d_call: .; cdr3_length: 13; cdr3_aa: CASSLARGGEQYF; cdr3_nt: TGCGCCAGCAGCTTGGCCCGAGGGGGCGAGCAGTACTTC
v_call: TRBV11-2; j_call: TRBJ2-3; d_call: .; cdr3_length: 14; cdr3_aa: CASSLGGGTDTQYF; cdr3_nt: TGTGCCAGCAGCTTGGGGGGAGGCACAGATACGCAGTATTTT
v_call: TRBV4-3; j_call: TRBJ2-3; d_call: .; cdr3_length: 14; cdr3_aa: CASSHAQELDTQYF; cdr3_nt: TGCGCCAGCAGCCATGCTCAAGAGTTAGATACGCAGTATTTT
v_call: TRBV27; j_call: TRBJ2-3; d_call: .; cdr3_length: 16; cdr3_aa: CASSLYVTASTDTQYF; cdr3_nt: TGTGCCAGCAGTTTATATGTTACAGCTAGCACAGATACGCAGTATTTT
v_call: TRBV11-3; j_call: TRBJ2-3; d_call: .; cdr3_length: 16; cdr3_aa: CASSSVWEVDTDTQYF; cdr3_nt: TGTGCCAGCAGCTCCGTTTGGGAGGTGGACACAGATACGCAGTATTTT
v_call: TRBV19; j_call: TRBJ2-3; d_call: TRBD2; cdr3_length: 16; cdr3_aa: CASSPRLAGATDTQYF; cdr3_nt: TGTGCCAGTAGTCCCCGACTAGCGGGAGCCACAGATACGCAGTATTTT
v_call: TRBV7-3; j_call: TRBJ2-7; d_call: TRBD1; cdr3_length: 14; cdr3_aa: CASSLWGQGYEQYF; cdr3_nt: TGTGCCAGCAGCTTATGGGGACAGGGGTACGAGCAGTACTTC
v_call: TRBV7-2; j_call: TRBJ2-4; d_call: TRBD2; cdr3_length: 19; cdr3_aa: CASSLAGTSGPLAKNIQYF; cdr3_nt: TGTGCCAGCAGCTTAGCTGGGACTAGCGGGCCTTTAGCCAAAAACATTCAGTACTTC
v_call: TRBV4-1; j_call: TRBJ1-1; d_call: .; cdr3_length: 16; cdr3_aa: CASSQDRTAMNTEAFF; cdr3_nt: TGCGCCAGCAGCCAAGATCGGACAGCTATGAACACTGAAGCTTTCTTT
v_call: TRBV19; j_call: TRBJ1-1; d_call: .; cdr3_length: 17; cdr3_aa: CASSILWRPWSNTEAFF; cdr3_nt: TGTGCCAGTAGTATACTTTGGAGGCCTTGGTCGAACACTGAAGCTTTCTTT
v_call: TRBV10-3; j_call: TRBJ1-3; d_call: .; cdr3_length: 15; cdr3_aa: CAIRAGPGSGNTIYF; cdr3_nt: TGTGCCATCAGGGCGGGCCCGGGCTCTGGAAACACCATATATTTT
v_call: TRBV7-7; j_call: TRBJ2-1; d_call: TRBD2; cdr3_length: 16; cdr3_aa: CASSPELAGGRNEQFF; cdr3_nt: TGTGCTAGCAGCCCTGAACTAGCGGGAGGGCGAAATGAGCAGTTCTTC
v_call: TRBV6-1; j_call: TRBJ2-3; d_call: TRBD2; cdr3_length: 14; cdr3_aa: CASGKEREGDTQYF; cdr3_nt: TGTGCCAGCGGCAAAGAGCGGGAGGGAGATACGCAGTATTTT
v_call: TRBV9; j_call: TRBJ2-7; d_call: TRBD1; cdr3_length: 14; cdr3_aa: CASSVGTGTYEQYF; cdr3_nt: TGTGCCAGCAGCGTAGGGACAGGGACTTACGAGCAGTACTTC
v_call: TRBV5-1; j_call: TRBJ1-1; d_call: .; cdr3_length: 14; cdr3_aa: CASSLERANTEAFF; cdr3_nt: TGCGCCAGCAGCTTGGAGAGAGCGAACACTGAAGCTTTCTTT
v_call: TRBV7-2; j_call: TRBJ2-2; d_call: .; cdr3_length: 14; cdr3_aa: CASSLELVGRELFF; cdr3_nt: TGTGCCAGCAGCCTCGAACTAGTTGGCAGGGAGCTGTTTTTT
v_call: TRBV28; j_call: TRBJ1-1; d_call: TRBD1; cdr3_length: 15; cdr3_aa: CASSTLRGEDTEAFF; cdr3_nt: TGTGCCAGCAGTACGCTCAGGGGGGAAGACACTGAAGCTTTCTTT
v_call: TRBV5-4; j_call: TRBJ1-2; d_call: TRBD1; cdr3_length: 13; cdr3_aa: CASSLTGGQGYTF; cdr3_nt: TGTGCCAGCAGCTTGACAGGGGGGCAAGGCTACACCTTC
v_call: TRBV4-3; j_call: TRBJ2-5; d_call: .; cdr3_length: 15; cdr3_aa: CASSQDAGSGETQYF; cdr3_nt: TGCGCCAGCAGCCAAGACGCGGGCAGCGGAGAGACCCAGTACTTC
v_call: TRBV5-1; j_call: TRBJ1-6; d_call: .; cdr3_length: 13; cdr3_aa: CATRDTDNSPLHF; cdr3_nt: TGCGCTACACGGGACACAGATAATTCACCCCTCCACTTT
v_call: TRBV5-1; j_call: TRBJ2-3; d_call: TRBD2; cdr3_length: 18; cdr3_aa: CASSWGLSSGRGTDTQYF; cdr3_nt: TGCGCCAGCAGCTGGGGACTTTCTAGCGGGAGGGGCACAGATACGCAGTATTTT
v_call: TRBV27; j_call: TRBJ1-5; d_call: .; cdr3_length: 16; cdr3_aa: CASSLNSRHSNQPQHF; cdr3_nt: TGTGCCAGCAGTTTAAACTCCAGGCATAGCAATCAGCCCCAGCATTTT
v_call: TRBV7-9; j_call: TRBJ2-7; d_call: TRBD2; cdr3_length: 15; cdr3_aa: CASSLVGGGTYEQYF; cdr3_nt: TGTGCCAGCAGCTTAGTTGGCGGGGGAACCTACGAGCAGTACTTC
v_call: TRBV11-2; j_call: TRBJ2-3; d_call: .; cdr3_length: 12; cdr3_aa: CASSLAGDTQYF; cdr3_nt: TGTGCCAGCAGCTTAGCGGGAGATACGCAGTATTTT
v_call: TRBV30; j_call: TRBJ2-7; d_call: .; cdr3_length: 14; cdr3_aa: CALQGTPNSYEQYF; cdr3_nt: TGTGCCCTACAAGGGACACCAAACTCCTACGAGCAGTACTTC
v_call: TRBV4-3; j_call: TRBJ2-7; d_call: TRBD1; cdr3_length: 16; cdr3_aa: CASSQGTGGDGSEQYF; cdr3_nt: TGCGCCAGCAGCCAAGGGACAGGGGGCGACGGGTCCGAGCAGTACTTC
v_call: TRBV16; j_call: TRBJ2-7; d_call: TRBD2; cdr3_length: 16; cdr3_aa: CASSQWRSSGSYEQYF; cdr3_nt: TGTGCCAGCAGCCAATGGAGATCTAGCGGGAGTTACGAGCAGTACTTC
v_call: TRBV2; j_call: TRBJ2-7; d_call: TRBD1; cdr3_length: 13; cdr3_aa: CASSETGVYEQYF; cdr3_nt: TGTGCCAGCAGTGAAACAGGGGTCTACGAGCAGTACTTC
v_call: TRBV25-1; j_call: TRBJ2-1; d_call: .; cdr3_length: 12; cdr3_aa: CASSGSGTEQFF; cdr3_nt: TGTGCCAGCAGTGGGAGCGGGACAGAGCAGTTCTTC
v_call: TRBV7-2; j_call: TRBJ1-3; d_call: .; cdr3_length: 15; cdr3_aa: CASSLEAGKGNTIYF; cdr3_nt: TGTGCCAGCAGCTTAGAAGCAGGGAAGGGAAACACCATATATTTT
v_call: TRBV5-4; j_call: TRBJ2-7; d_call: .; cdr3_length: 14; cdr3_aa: CASSGSPSGYEQYF; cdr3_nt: TGTGCCAGCAGCGGGTCCCCATCAGGGTACGAGCAGTACTTC
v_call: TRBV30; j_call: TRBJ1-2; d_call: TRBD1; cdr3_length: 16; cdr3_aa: CATPPRTGGANYGYTF; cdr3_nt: TGTGCCACTCCTCCCCGGACAGGGGGTGCTAACTATGGCTACACCTTC
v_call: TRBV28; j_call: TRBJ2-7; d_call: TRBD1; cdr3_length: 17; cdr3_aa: CASSFGGTGRFPYEQYF; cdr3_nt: TGTGCCAGCAGTTTTGGGGGGACAGGGAGGTTCCCCTACGAGCAGTACTTC